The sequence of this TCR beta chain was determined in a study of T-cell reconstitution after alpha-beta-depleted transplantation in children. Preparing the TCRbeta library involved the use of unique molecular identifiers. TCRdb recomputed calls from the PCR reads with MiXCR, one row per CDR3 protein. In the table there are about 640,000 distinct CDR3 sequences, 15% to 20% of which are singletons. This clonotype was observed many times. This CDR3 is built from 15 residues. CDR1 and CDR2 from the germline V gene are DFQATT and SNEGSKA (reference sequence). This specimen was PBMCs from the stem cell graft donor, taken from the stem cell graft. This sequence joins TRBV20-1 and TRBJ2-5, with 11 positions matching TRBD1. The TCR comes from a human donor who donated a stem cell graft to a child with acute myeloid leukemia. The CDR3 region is CSLGEDRGPEETQYF. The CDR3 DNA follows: TGCAGCCTAGGAGAGGACAGGGGGCCGGAGGAGACCCAGTACTTC.